The T cell receptor beta chain under discussion was sequenced for a study of technical replicates of blood from a few donors. Germline CDR1 and CDR2: KGHSY and FQNENV. Trimming took off 1 base at V and 0 bases at J, with 9 bases between the two ends. There are 15 residues in the CDR3. Profiled with immunoSEQ multiplex PCR; TCRdb holds only in-frame clones, not every one. Of roughly 85,000 clones listed, 85% to 95% are singletons. The chain joins TRBV16 to TRBJ1-1; D might be TRBD1 (5 bases). The receptor's source is a human donor in good health. The sample comprised T cells isolated from PBMCs. CDR3 sequence: CASSQLGVMNTEAFF. In nucleotides, the CDR3 is TGTGCCAGCAGCCAATTAGGGGTCATGAACACTGAAGCTTTCTTT.